These 2 T cell receptor beta chains originate from one sample sequenced in a study of T-cell memory formation after mild COVID-19. TCRdb analysed the 5' RACE reads with MiXCR anew, one entry per CDR3 protein. The table records about 400,000 distinct CDR3 sequences, about 22% of them present only once. Sequencing used PBMCs or a T cell subset sorted from them (not recorded which). Source of these receptors: an adult woman who had mild COVID-19 (a few samples of this study predate the infection). Cell type and time point are not known.

This clonotype was seen at least ten times. The chain joins TRBV20-1 to TRBJ2-5; D not resolved. Deletions cut 5 bases from V and 5 bases from J, with 12 bases between. Germline-derived CDR1 and CDR2 are DFQATT and SNEGSKA (reference sequence). There are 12 residues in the CDR3. The CDR3 DNA reads TGCAGTGCTCTGAGTGGGAAGGAGACCCAGTACTTC. Its protein product is CSALSGKETQYF.

The table lists this clonotype with a few counts. The chain employs TRBV29-1 and TRBJ2-2, with 9 bases lining up with TRBD1. Germline V gene sequence: CDR1 SQVTM, CDR2 ANQGSEA. The CDR3 runs to 13 residues. Trimming removed 8 bases from V and 1 base from J; junction bases left unmatched: 2. The CDR3 region is CSTGQGNTGELFF. DNA of the CDR3: TGCAGCACGGGACAGGGGAACACCGGGGAGCTGTTTTTT.